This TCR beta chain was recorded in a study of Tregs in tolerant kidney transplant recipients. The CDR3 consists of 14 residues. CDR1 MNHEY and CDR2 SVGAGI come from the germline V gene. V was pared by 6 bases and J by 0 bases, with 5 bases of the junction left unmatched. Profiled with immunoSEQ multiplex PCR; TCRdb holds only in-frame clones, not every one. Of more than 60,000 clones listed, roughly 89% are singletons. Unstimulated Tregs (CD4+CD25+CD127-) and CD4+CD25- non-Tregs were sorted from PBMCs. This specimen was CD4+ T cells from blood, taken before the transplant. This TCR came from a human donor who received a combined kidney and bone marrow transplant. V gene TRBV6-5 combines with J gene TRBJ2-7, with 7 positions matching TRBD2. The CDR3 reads CASRGSGTSYEQYF. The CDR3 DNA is TGTGCCAGCAGGGGAAGCGGGACCTCCTACGAGCAGTACTTC.